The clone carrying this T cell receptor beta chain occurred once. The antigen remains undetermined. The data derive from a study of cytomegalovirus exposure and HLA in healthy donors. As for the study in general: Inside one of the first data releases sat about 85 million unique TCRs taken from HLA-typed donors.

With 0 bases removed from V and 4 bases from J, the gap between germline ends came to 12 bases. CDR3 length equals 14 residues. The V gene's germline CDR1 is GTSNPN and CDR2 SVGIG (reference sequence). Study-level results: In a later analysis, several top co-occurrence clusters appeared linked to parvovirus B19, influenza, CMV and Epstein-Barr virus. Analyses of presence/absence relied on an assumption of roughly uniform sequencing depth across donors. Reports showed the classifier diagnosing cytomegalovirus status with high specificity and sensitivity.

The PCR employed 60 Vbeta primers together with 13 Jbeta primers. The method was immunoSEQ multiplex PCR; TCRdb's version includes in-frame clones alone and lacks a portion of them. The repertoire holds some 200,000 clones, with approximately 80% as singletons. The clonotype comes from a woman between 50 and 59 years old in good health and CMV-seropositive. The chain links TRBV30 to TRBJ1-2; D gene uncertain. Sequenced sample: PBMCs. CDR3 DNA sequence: TGTGCCTGGAGTGTTGATCCCAGATCCTATGGCTACACCTTC. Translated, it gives CAWSVDPRSYGYTF.